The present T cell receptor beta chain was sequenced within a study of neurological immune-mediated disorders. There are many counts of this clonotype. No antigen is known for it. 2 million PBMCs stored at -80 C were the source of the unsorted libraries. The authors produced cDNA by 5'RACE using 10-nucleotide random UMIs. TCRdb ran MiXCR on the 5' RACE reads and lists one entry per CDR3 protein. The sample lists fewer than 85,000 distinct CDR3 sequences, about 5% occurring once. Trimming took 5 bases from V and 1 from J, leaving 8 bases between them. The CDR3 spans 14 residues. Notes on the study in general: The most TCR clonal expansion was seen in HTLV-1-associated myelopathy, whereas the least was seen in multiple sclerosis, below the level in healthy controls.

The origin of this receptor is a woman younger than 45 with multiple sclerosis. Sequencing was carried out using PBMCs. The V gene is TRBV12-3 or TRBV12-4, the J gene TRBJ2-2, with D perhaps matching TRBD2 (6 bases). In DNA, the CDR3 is TGTGCCAGCAGTCCGACTAGGAACACCGGGGAGCTGTTTTTT. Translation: CASSPTRNTGELFF.